This TCR beta chain emerged from a study of human T cells and chemical hapten exposure. The wider study: Upper back patch tests used 0.01% DPC, scored after 6 days. Whole-study results and caveats: Since the donors had alopecia, their immune response may not be the same as that of healthy people.

Deletions cut 1 base from V and 4 bases from J, with 17 bases between. Germline V gene data show CDR1 as MGHRA and CDR2 as YSYEKL. CDR3 length equals 17 residues. TCRdb re-called the RACE reads through MiXCR, storing one row per CDR3 protein. This table has 300,000 to 400,000 distinct CDR3 sequences, approximately 5.1% appearing once. Time point indicated: pre-sensitization, week 0. Stated treatment: therapeutic diphenylcyclopropenone sensitization with weekly scalp DPC. There are a few counts of this clonotype. Its specificity is unknown. Source: whole blood, taken in connection with sensitization to the hapten diphenylcyclopropenone (DPC). The TCR originated in a woman aged 50 to 60 with alopecia areata. Some clones in this sample may be carry-over from other donors' samples. This chain connects TRBV4-1 to TRBJ1-5; weak D call: TRBD1 (5 bases). Here the CDR3 DNA reads TGCGCCAGCAGCCAAGTCTTCGAACAGGTAGTGAATCAGCCCCAGCATTTT. Translating it yields CASSQVFEQVVNQPQHF.